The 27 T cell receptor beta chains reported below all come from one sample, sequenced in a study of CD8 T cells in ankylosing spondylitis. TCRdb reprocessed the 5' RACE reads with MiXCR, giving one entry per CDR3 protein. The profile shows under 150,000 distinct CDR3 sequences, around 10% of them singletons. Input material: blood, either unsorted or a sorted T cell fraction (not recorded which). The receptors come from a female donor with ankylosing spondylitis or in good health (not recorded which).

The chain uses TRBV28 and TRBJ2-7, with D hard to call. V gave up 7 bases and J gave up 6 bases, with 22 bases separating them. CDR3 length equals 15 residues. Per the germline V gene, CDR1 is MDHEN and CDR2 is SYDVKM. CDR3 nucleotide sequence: TGTGCCAGCACCCCCTTAGGGCCCCCGTTCCGCGAGCAGTACTTC. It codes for CASTPLGPPFREQYF.

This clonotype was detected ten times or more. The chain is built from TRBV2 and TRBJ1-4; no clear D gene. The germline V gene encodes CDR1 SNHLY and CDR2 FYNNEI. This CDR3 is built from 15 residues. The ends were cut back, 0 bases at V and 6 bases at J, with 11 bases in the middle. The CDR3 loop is CASSEARGTYEKLFF. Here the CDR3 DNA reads TGTGCCAGCAGTGAAGCCCGGGGAACCTATGAAAAACTGTTTTTT.

The CDR3 nucleotides read TGTGCCAGCAGGGATCTGACAGGTCCCTCTGAAAAACTGTTTTTT. Translation: CASRDLTGPSEKLFF. This chain joins TRBV12-3 or TRBV12-4 and TRBJ1-4, with D perhaps matching TRBD1 (6 bases). The CDR3 length is 15 residues. V shed 6 bases and J shed 7 bases, with 18 bases lying between them.

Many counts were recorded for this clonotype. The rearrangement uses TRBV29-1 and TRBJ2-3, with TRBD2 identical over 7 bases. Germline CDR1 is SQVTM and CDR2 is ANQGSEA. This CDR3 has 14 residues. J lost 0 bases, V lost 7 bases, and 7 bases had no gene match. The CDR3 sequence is CSAGRGESTDTQYF. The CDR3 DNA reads TGCAGCGCGGGTCGGGGGGAAAGCACAGATACGCAGTATTTT.

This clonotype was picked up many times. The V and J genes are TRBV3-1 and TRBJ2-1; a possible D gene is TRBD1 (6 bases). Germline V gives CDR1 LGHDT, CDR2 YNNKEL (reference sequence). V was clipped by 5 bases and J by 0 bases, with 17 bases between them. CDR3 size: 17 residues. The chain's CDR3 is CASSSPHRAGSYNEQFF. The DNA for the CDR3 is TGTGCCAGCAGCTCCCCTCACAGGGCGGGCTCCTACAATGAGCAGTTCTTC.

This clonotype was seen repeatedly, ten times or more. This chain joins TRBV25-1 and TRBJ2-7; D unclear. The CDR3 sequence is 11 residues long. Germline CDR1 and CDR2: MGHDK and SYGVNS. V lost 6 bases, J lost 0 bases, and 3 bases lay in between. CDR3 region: CASRSSYEQYF. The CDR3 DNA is TGTGCCAGCAGGAGCTCCTACGAGCAGTACTTC.

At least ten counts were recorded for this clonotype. This CDR3 reads CSALLAEQFF. The CDR3 DNA reads TGCAGTGCCCTACTAGCGGAGCAGTTCTTC. V gene TRBV20-1 combines with J gene TRBJ2-1; TRBD2 matches at 7 bases. This CDR3 spans 10 amino acids. Germline loops: CDR1 DFQATT, CDR2 SNEGSKA (reference sequence). V was clipped by 6 bases and J by 10 bases; unmatched bases: 3.

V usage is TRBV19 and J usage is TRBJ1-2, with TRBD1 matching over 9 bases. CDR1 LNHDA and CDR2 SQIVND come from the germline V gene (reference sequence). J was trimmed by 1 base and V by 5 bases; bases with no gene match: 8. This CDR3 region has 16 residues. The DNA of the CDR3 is TGTGCCAGTAGTCGCCCCCTGGGACAGGGTAACTATGGCTACACCTTC. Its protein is CASSRPLGQGNYGYTF.

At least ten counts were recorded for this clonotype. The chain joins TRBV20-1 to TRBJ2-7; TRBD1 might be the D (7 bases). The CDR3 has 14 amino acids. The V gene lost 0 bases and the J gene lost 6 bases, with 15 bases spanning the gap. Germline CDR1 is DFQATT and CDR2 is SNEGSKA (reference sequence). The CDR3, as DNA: TGCAGTGCTAGAGATCAGGGGGGAAGGGTCGAGCAGTACTTC. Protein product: CSARDQGGRVEQYF.

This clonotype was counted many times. This chain's CDR3 is CATGPVAGTGELFF. CDR3 in DNA: TGTGCCACCGGCCCGGTAGCGGGAACCGGGGAGCTGTTTTTT. This chain links TRBV24-1 with TRBJ2-2, with 8 bases aligning to TRBD2. Trimming removed 9 bases from V and 5 bases from J; junction bases left unmatched: 7. The germline V gene has CDR1 KGHDR and CDR2 SFDVKD. The length of the CDR3 is 14 residues.

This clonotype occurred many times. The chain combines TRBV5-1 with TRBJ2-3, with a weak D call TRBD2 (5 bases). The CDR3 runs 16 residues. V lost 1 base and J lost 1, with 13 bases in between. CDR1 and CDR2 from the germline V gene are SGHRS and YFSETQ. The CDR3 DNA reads TGCGCCAGCAGCTTGACGGCGGAGGCCCGCACAGATACGCAGTATTTT. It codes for CASSLTAEARTDTQYF.

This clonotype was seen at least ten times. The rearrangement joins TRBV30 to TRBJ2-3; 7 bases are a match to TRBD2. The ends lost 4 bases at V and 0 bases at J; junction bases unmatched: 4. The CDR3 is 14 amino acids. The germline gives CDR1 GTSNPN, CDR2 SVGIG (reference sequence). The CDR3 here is CAWNKRGSTDTQYF. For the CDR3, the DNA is TGTGCCTGGAATAAGCGGGGAAGCACAGATACGCAGTATTTT. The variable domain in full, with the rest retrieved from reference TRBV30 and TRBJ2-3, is SQTIHQWPATLVQPVGSPLSLECTVEGTSNPNLYWYRQAAGRGLQLLFYSVGIGQISSEVPQNLSASRPQDRQFILSSKKLLLSDSGFYLCAWNKRGSTDTQYFGPGTRLTVL.

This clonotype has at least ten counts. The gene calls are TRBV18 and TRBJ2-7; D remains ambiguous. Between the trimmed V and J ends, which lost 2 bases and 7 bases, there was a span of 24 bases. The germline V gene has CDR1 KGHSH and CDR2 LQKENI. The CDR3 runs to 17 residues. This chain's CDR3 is CASSPSLLDRPLWEQYF. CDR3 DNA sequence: TGTGCCAGCTCACCATCACTGTTGGACCGTCCCCTCTGGGAGCAGTACTTC.

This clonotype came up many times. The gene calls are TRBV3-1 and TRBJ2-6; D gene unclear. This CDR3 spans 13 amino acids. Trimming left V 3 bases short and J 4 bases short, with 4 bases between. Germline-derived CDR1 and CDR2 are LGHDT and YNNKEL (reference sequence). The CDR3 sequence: CASSQEGANVLTF. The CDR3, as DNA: TGTGCCAGCAGCCAGGAGGGGGCCAACGTCCTGACTTTC. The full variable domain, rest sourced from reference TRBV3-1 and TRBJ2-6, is DTAVSQTPKYLVTQMGNDKSIKCEQNLGHDTMYWYKQDSKKFLKIMFSYNNKELIINETVPNRFSPKSPDKAHLNLHINSLELGDSAVYFCASSQEGANVLTFGAGSRLTVL.

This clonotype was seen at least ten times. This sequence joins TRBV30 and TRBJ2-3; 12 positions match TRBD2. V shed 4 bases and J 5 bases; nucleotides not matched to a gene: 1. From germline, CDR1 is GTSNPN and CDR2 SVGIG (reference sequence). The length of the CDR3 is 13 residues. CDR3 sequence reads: CAWTSGRGDTQYF. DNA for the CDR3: TGTGCCTGGACTAGCGGGAGGGGAGATACGCAGTATTTT.

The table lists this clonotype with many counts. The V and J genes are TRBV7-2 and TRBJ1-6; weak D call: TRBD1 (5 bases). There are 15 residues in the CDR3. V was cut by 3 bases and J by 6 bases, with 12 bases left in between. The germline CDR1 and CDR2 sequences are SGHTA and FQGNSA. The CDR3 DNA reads TGTGCCAGCAGCTTGCAGGGCGTCGGTAATTCACCCCTCCACTTT. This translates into CASSLQGVGNSPLHF.

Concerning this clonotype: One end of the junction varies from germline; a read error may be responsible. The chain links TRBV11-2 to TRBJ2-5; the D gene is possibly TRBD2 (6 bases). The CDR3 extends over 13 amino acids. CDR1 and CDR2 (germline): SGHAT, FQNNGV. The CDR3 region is CSSESGDQETQYF. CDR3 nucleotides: TGTTCCAGCGAATCGGGGGACCAAGAGACCCAGTACTTC.

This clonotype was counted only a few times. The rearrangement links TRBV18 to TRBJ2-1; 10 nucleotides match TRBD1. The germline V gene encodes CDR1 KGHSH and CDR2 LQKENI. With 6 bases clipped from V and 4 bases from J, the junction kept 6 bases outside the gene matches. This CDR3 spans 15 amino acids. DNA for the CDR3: TGTGCCAGCTCCCTAGGACAGGGGGAGTACAATGAGCAGTTCTTC. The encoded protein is CASSLGQGEYNEQFF.

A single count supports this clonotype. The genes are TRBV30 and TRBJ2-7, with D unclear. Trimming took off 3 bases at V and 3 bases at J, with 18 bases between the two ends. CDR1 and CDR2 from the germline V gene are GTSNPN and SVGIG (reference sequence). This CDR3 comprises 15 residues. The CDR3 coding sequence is TGTGCCTGGAGCTTGGGCTTGGCGGCCGGCTACGAGCAGTACTTC. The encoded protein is CAWSLGLAAGYEQYF.

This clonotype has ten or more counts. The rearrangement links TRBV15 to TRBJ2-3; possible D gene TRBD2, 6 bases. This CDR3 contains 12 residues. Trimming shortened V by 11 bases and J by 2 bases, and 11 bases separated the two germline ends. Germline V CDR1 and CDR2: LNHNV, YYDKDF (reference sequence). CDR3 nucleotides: TGTGCCGCGGGGACTCACACAGATACGCAGTATTTT. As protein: CAAGTHTDTQYF.

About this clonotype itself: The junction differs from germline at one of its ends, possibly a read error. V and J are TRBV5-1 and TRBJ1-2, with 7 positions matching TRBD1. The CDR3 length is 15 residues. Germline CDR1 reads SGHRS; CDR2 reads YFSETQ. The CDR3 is CASSLSEGGGYGYPF. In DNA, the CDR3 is TGCGCCAGCAGCTTGAGTGAAGGGGGCGGCTATGGCTACCCCTTC.

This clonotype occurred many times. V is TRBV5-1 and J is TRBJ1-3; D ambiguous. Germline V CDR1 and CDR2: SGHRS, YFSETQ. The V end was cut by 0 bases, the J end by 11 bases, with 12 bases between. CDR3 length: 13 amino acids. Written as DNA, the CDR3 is TGCGCCAGCAGCTTGGAGGCAGGTGGCGCCATATATTTT. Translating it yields CASSLEAGGAIYF.

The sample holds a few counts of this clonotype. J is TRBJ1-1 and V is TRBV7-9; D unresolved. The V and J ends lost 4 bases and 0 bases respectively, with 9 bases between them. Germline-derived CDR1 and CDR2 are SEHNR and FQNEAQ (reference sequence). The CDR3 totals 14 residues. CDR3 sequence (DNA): TGTGCCAGCAGCTCAGACTCGATGAACACTGAAGCTTTCTTT. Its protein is CASSSDSMNTEAFF.

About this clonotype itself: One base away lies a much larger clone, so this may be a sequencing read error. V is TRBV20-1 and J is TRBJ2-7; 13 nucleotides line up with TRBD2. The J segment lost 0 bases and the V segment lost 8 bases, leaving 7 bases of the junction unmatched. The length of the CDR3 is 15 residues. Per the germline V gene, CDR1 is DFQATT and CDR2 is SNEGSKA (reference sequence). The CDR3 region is CSTTGLAGHSYEQYF. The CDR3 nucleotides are TGCAGTACTACGGGACTAGCGGGACACTCCTACGAGCAGTACTTC.

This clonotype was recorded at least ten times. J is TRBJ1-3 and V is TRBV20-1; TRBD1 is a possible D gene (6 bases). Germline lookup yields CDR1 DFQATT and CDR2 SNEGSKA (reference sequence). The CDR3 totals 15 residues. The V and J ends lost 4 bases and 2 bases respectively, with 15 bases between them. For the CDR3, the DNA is TGCAGTGCTAAGACAGGAAAGTTTACTGGAAACACCATATATTTT. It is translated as CSAKTGKFTGNTIYF.

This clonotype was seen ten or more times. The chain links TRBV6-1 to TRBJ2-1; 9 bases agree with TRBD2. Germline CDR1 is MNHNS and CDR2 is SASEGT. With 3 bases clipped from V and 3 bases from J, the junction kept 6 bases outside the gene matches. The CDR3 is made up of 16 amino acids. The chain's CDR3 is CASSEGGGGNYNEQFF. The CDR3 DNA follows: TGTGCCAGCAGTGAGGGCGGGGGGGGCAACTACAATGAGCAGTTCTTC.

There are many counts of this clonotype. CDR3 coding DNA: TGCGCCAGCAGCCAAGACCAGCCGACCCCCAACAGTCTAGCCAAAAACATTCAGTACTTC. Translating gives CASSQDQPTPNSLAKNIQYF. The rearrangement joins TRBV4-1 to TRBJ2-4, with D unresolved. Germline CDR1 reads MGHRA; CDR2 reads YSYEKL. Trimming took off 0 bases at V and 0 bases at J, with 21 bases between the two ends. The CDR3 length is 20 residues.